This TCR beta chain is from a study of T-cell memory formation after mild COVID-19. TCRdb processed the 5' RACE reads anew with MiXCR; each CDR3 protein has one entry. The sample has fewer than 700,000 distinct CDR3 sequences; more than 15% are singletons. This CDR3 comprises 15 residues. The V gene lost 6 bases and the J gene lost 2 bases, with 14 bases spanning the gap. Sequences were obtained from PBMCs or a T cell subset sorted from them (not recorded which). This rearrangement joins TRBV12-3 or TRBV12-4 to TRBJ1-5; D is undetermined. This clonotype originated in an adult woman who had mild COVID-19 (a few samples of this study predate the infection). Cell type and time point are not known. CDR3 loop: CASSLSPAGNQPQHF. The CDR3 nucleotides are TGTGCCAGCAGCTTAAGTCCGGCGGGCAATCAGCCCCAGCATTTT.